The source of this T cell receptor beta chain is a study of technical replicates of blood from a handful of donors. Assay used: immunoSEQ multiplex PCR; TCRdb lists only in-frame clones, some missing. The sample gives tens of thousands of clones, approximately 94% of which show up once; about 0.39% is in the top ten. Germline V gives CDR1 MGHRA, CDR2 YSYEKL. The CDR3 consists of 16 residues. V dropped 0 bases and J dropped 3; count of bases not matched to a gene: 4. This receptor was taken from a human donor in good health. The specimen was T cells isolated from PBMCs. The J gene is TRBJ2-7, the V gene TRBV4-1; TRBD2 matches 11 bases. The DNA for the CDR3 is TGCGCCAGCAGCCAAGAGGTTACTAGCGGGAGCTACGAGCAGTACTTC. Protein product: CASSQEVTSGSYEQYF.